This T cell receptor (beta chain) emerged from a study of blood T cell repertoires in COVID-19. In the study overall: Acute and convalescent COVID-19 samples came from the United States, Italy and Spain. The cDNA or gDNA used as material had been derived from T cells, B-cell-depleted T cells, or PBMCs.

V was shortened by 7 bases and J by 2 bases, with 11 bases between the two germline ends. This CDR3 is 13 amino acids long. CDR1 and CDR2 (germline): MDHEN, SYDVKM. In the authors' workflow: Amplification from reference gene primers served as the basis for estimated nucleated cell counts. The data were produced by immunoSEQ multiplex PCR, yet TCRdb's version contains in-frame clones alone and is incomplete. V and J calls and clone size come straight from that table; D and trimming were deduced from the DNA. The sample has more than 95,000 clones; roughly 86% are singletons. The chain carries TRBV28 and TRBJ2-5; possibly TRBD1 for D (6 bases). This TCR came from an older woman in a cohort sampled during active or convalescent COVID-19. The sequenced sample consisted of peripheral blood. CDR3 in DNA: TGTGCCAGCACAGGGACACCTCAAGAGACCCAGTACTTC. Translated, it gives CASTGTPQETQYF.